The 26 T cell receptor beta chains below were found in one sample sequenced in a study of blood T cell repertoires in COVID-19. Measured with immunoSEQ multiplex PCR; TCRdb has only the in-frame clones, and not every one. The table includes 45,000 to 65,000 clones, about nine tenths detected once. Sequencing was carried out using peripheral blood. The source of these receptors is a man in his forties or fifties with active COVID-19.

J is TRBJ2-1 and V is TRBV19, with 10 bases fitting TRBD1. CDR3 length equals 15 residues. With V trimmed by 10 bases and J by 6 bases, 12 bases remained unmatched. Per the germline V gene, CDR1 is LNHDA and CDR2 is SQIVND (reference sequence). The CDR3 nucleotides are TGTGCCACCACACCTTTAGACAGGGGGCCCAATGAGCAGTTCTTC. Protein product: CATTPLDRGPNEQFF. The full variable domain, its missing parts supplied by reference TRBV19 and TRBJ2-1, is DGGITQSPKYLFRKEGQNVTLSCEQNLNHDAMYWYRQDPGQGLRLIYYSQIVNDFQKGDIAEGYSVSREKKESFPLTVTSAQKNPTAFYLCATTPLDRGPNEQFFGPGTRLTVL.

This rearrangement joins TRBV14 to TRBJ1-6; the D gene is possibly TRBD1 (5 bases). Germline CDR1 is SGHDN and CDR2 is FVKESK. This CDR3 contains 16 residues. With 2 bases removed from V and 1 base from J, the gap between germline ends came to 9 bases. CDR3 DNA: TGTGCCAGCAGCCAACAAGGGGTTTCCTATAATTCACCCCTCCACTTT. Translating it yields CASSQQGVSYNSPLHF.

CDR3 region: CASSQEAGMNTEAFF. The CDR3 DNA sequence: TGTGCCAGCAGCCAAGAGGCAGGGATGAACACTGAAGCTTTCTTT. The rearrangement uses TRBV4-2 and TRBJ1-1; TRBD1 is a possible D gene (5 bases). With 0 bases removed from V and 0 bases from J, the gap between germline ends came to 8 bases. The germline gives CDR1 LGHNA, CDR2 YNFKEQ. This CDR3 spans 15 amino acids.

This chain uses TRBV4-3 with TRBJ2-7; 9 nucleotides agree with TRBD1. The V and J ends lost 1 base and 4 bases, in that order; junction bases with no gene match: 8. The CDR3 has 16 residues. Germline V lookup: CDR1 LGHNA, CDR2 YSLEER. CDR3 protein: CASSQGLDRGIYEQYF. CDR3 sequence (DNA): TGCGCCAGCAGCCAAGGGTTGGACAGGGGTATATACGAGCAGTACTTC.

The gene calls are TRBV5-1 and TRBJ2-1; 8 bases are a match to TRBD1. This CDR3 has 13 residues. Germline V gene sequence: CDR1 SGHRS, CDR2 YFSETQ. After removal of 6 bases from V and 7 bases from J, the junction contained 6 bases not matched to a gene. The CDR3 is CASNLQGANEQFF. Written as DNA, the CDR3 is TGCGCCAGCAATCTTCAGGGGGCTAATGAGCAGTTCTTC.

The V gene is TRBV9, the J gene TRBJ2-3; 7 bases fit TRBD2. The ends lost 0 bases at V and 0 bases at J; junction bases unmatched: 7. The CDR3 spans 17 residues. The germline V gene has CDR1 SGDLS and CDR2 YYNGEE. CDR3 loop: CASSVDMGGSSTDTQYF. CDR3 coding DNA: TGTGCCAGCAGCGTAGATATGGGCGGGAGTAGCACAGATACGCAGTATTTT.

The J gene is TRBJ2-3, the V gene TRBV24-1; 7 nucleotides match TRBD1. Unmatched junction bases numbered 3, after V lost 5 bases and J lost 2 bases. Per the germline V gene, CDR1 is KGHDR and CDR2 is SFDVKD. This CDR3 has 14 amino acids. CDR3 protein: CATSGDRATDTQYF. In DNA, the CDR3 is TGTGCCACCAGTGGCGACAGGGCCACAGATACGCAGTATTTT.

V and J are TRBV9 and TRBJ2-7, with D perhaps matching TRBD2 (6 bases). The CDR3 is made up of 14 amino acids. V shed 0 bases and J shed 2 bases, with 9 bases lying between them. Germline V CDR1 and CDR2: SGDLS, YYNGEE. CDR3 DNA: TGTGCCAGCAGCGTAGCGGAGGGGACCTACGAGCAGTACTTC. Its translation: CASSVAEGTYEQYF.

This chain links TRBV30 with TRBJ2-2; unclear D gene. The CDR3 spans 14 residues. Trimming cost V 2 bases and J 0 bases, with 7 bases left between them. The germline gives CDR1 GTSNPN, CDR2 SVGIG (reference sequence). The CDR3 DNA is TGTGCCTGGAGTTCACAGCCGAACACCGGGGAGCTGTTTTTT. Amino acid sequence: CAWSSQPNTGELFF.

The CDR3 sequence is CATSSDRDTEAFF. CDR3 nucleotide sequence: TGTGCCACCAGCAGTGATCGGGACACTGAAGCTTTCTTT. V and J are TRBV15 and TRBJ1-1; D gene unclear. Trimming stripped 3 bases from V and 3 bases from J, with 8 bases between. Per the germline V gene, CDR1 is LNHNV and CDR2 is YYDKDF (reference sequence). The CDR3 loop spans 13 amino acids.

In this sample, this clone turned up once. This chain uses TRBV18 with TRBJ1-5; D not certain. The CDR3 length is 14 residues. In germline, CDR1 is KGHSH, CDR2 LQKENI. V dropped 5 bases and J dropped 3 bases, with 11 bases sitting between them. The CDR3 coding sequence is TGTGCCAGCTCAACCGGACTGATCAATCAGCCCCAGCATTTT. Its translation is CASSTGLINQPQHF.

The V call is TRBV11-3, the J call TRBJ2-1, with 12 nucleotides matching TRBD2. Germline assignment: CDR1 SGHNT and CDR2 YENEEA. This CDR3 spans 14 amino acids. V was pared by 5 bases and J by 8 bases, with 4 bases of the junction left unmatched. The CDR3: CASSPRTSGDEQFF. CDR3 bases: TGTGCCAGCAGCCCTCGGACTAGCGGGGATGAGCAGTTCTTC.

V and J are TRBV19 and TRBJ1-5; D is possibly TRBD1 (5 bases). The germline V and J ends were trimmed by 7 bases and 3 bases, with 10 bases remaining between them. Germline-derived CDR1 and CDR2 are LNHDA and SQIVND (reference sequence). This CDR3 has 13 amino acids. The CDR3 region has the DNA TGTGCCAGTAACGACAGAGCCAATCAGCCCCAGCATTTT. Translating it yields CASNDRANQPQHF.

The rearrangement links TRBV6-5 to TRBJ1-1, with TRBD1 matching 7 bases. The CDR3 runs 14 residues. Per germline, CDR1 MNHEY and CDR2 SVGAGI. V trimming: 6 bases; J trimming: 6 bases; junction bases outside the gene matches: 10. The CDR3 region has the DNA TGTGCCAGCAGGAAACAGGGGACGGGGCCTGAAGCTTTCTTT. Translation gives CASRKQGTGPEAFF.

The chain combines TRBV19 with TRBJ2-3, with TRBD2 matching over 9 bases. Germline lookup yields CDR1 LNHDA and CDR2 SQIVND (reference sequence). The CDR3 length is 17 residues. V lost 2 bases, J lost 1 base, and 7 bases stayed unmatched. In nucleotides, the CDR3 is TGTGCCAGTAGTATACTGGGACTAGCTGCGGGCACAGATACGCAGTATTTT. It translates to CASSILGLAAGTDTQYF.

The chain combines TRBV28 with TRBJ2-4; no firm D call. The V gene's germline CDR1 is MDHEN and CDR2 SYDVKM. V lost 2 bases to trimming and J lost 2 bases, with 7 bases between them. The CDR3 length is 14 residues. As DNA, the CDR3 is TGTGCCAGCAGTTTAGGTTACACCAAAAACATTCAGTACTTC. It yields the protein CASSLGYTKNIQYF.

The chain combines TRBV30 with TRBJ2-5; TRBD2 matches at 8 bases. Germline V CDR1 and CDR2: GTSNPN, SVGIG (reference sequence). V trimming: 2 bases; J trimming: 4 bases; junction bases outside the gene matches: 9. The CDR3 contains 15 residues. The CDR3 region is CAWSYPGLGGETQYF. The CDR3 DNA reads as TGTGCCTGGAGTTACCCGGGACTAGGGGGAGAGACCCAGTACTTC. Full variable domain (rest looked up from reference TRBV30 and TRBJ2-5): SQTIHQWPATLVQPVGSPLSLECTVEGTSNPNLYWYRQAAGRGLQLLFYSVGIGQISSEVPQNLSASRPQDRQFILSSKKLLLSDSGFYLCAWSYPGLGGETQYFGPGTRLLVL.

The chain has TRBV21-1 and TRBJ2-1; the D call of TRBD2 is as the table states it, not checked on the DNA. TRBV21-1 is tagged as a pseudogene. This CDR3 contains 15 residues. The CDR3 DNA follows: TGTGCCAGCAGCAAAGGGGGGGTGACCTACAATGAGCAGTTCTTC. It translates to CASSKGGVTYNEQFF.

The sample holds a few counts of this clone. This sequence joins TRBV2 and TRBJ2-2; 7 bases are shared with TRBD1. J was trimmed by 12 bases and V by 8 bases; bases with no gene match: 12. This CDR3 is built from 13 residues. Germline CDR1 SNHLY, CDR2 FYNNEI. The CDR3 spells CASEETGSAKLFF. In DNA form, the CDR3 reads TGTGCCAGCGAGGAGACAGGGTCGGCTAAGCTGTTTTTT.

This chain links TRBV19 with TRBJ1-1; D not certain. The CDR3 runs to 16 residues. Germline V gives CDR1 LNHDA, CDR2 SQIVND (reference sequence). Trimming cost V 3 bases and J 1 base, with 15 bases left between them. CDR3 sequence: CASSIGGQPGNTEAFF. Written as DNA, the CDR3 is TGTGCCAGTAGTATCGGAGGGCAACCGGGGAACACTGAAGCTTTCTTT.

The J gene is TRBJ1-1, the V gene TRBV28, with a tentative D call TRBD1 (6 bases). This CDR3 is 17 amino acids long. Germline lookup yields CDR1 MDHEN and CDR2 SYDVKM. Trimming cost V 3 bases and J 1 base, with 18 bases left between them. The CDR3 region has the DNA TGTGCCAGCAGTTTCACCCCGGTTGACAGGCCGAACACTGAAGCTTTCTTT. Translated: CASSFTPVDRPNTEAFF.

This sequence joins TRBV18 and TRBJ2-5; 7 bases are shared with TRBD1. This CDR3 is built from 13 residues. In germline, CDR1 is KGHSH, CDR2 LQKENI. The V and J ends lost 4 bases and 2 bases, in that order; junction bases with no gene match: 1. The CDR3 sequence is CASSQGQQETQYF. CDR3 nucleotide sequence: TGTGCCAGCTCACAGGGACAGCAAGAGACCCAGTACTTC.

The CDR3 sequence: CASSSPDGVQNIQYF. CDR3 DNA: TGCGCCAGCAGCTCGCCCGACGGGGTTCAAAACATTCAGTACTTC. V is TRBV5-1 and J is TRBJ2-4; TRBD2 is a possible D gene (5 bases). Germline lookup yields CDR1 SGHRS and CDR2 YFSETQ. Trimming took 3 bases from V and 5 from J, leaving 15 bases between them. This CDR3 is built from 15 residues.

V gene TRBV5-1 combines with J gene TRBJ2-3; 12 bases line up with TRBD2. Germline V lookup: CDR1 SGHRS, CDR2 YFSETQ. V shed 0 bases and J 5 bases; nucleotides not matched to a gene: 4. This CDR3 is 16 amino acids long. DNA for the CDR3: TGCGCCAGCAGCTTGGCAAGACTAGCGGGAGAAGATACGCAGTATTTT. Its translation: CASSLARLAGEDTQYF.

This chain links TRBV5-5 with TRBJ2-1; TRBD1 is a possible D gene (6 bases). Germline-derived CDR1 and CDR2 are SGHKS and YYEKEE (reference sequence). Trimming cost V 3 bases and J 4 bases, with 14 bases left between them. The CDR3 spans 15 residues. The CDR3 DNA follows: TGTGCCAGCAGCTCAGGACAGACTTTGTACAATGAGCAGTTCTTC. Translating it yields CASSSGQTLYNEQFF.

The chain links TRBV19 to TRBJ1-1; 7 bases line up with TRBD1. V shed 7 bases and J 4 bases; nucleotides not matched to a gene: 9. The CDR3 consists of 14 residues. Germline values: CDR1 LNHDA, CDR2 SQIVND (reference sequence). CDR3 DNA sequence: TGTGCCAGTACCCCGGGGCAGGGGGTCACTGAAGCTTTCTTT. This codes for CASTPGQGVTEAFF. Based on the CDR3 plus reference TRBV19 and TRBJ1-1, the full variable domain is DGGITQSPKYLFRKEGQNVTLSCEQNLNHDAMYWYRQDPGQGLRLIYYSQIVNDFQKGDIAEGYSVSREKKESFPLTVTSAQKNPTAFYLCASTPGQGVTEAFFGQGTRLTVV.